Below, one T cell receptor beta chain is given with its context. The antigen is not known. The sample originates from a study of T cell repertoires in cytomegalovirus infection. TCRdb ran MiXCR on the reads and lists one entry per CDR3 protein. Altogether 150,000 or so distinct CDR3 sequences are present, roughly 32% being singletons, with the ten largest covering roughly 47%. This CDR3 has 19 residues. Germline values: CDR1 LNHNV, CDR2 YYDKDF (reference sequence). V gave up 1 base and J gave up 0 bases, with 19 bases separating them. The source material was CD8+ T cells from cultured PBMCs, sampled from culture after CMV antigen stimulation. The chain employs TRBV15 and TRBJ1-5; possibly TRBD1 for D (5 bases). This TCR came from a human donor in good health (CMV status not recorded). Some clones in this sample may be carry-over from other donors' samples. This CDR3 is CATSRAGGWALDSNQPQHF. The DNA for the CDR3 is TGTGCCACCAGCAGAGCTGGGGGGTGGGCTCTGGATAGCAATCAGCCCCAGCATTTT.